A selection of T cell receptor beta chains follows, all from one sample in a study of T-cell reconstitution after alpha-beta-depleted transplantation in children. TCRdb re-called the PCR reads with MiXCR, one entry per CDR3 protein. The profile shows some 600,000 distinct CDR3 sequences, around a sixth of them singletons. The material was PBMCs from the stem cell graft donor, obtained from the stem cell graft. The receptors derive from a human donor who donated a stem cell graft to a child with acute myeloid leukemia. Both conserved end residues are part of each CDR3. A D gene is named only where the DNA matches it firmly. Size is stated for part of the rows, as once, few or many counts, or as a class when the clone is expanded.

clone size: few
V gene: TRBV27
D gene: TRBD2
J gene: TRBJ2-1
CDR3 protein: CASRGGVIVSEQFF
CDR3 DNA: TGTGCCAGCAGGGGGGGGGTTATAGTAAGTGAGCAGTTCTTC

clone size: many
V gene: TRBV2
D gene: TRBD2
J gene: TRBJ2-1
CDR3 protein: CASFRGLAGGSSYNEQFF
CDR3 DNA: TGTGCCAGCTTCCGAGGGCTAGCGGGGGGGAGCTCCTACAATGAGCAGTTCTTC

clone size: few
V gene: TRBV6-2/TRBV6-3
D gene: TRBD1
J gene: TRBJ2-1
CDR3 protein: CASSFHGLGQYNEQFF
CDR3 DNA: TGTGCCAGCAGTTTCCATGGCCTGGGACAGTACAATGAGCAGTTCTTC

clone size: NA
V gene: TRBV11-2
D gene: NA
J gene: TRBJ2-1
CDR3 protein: CASHRRGPYNEQFF
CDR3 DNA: TGTGCCAGCCATCGCAGGGGACCCTACAATGAGCAGTTCTTC

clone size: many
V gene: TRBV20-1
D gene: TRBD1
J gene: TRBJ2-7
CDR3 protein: CSASTGQTYEQYF
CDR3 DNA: TGCAGTGCTAGCACGGGACAGACCTACGAGCAGTACTTC

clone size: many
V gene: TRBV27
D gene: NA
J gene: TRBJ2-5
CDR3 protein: CASSFTPGAQETQYF
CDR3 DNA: TGTGCCAGCAGTTTTACCCCGGGGGCCCAAGAGACCCAGTACTTC

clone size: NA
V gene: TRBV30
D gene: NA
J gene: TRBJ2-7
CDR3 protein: CAWRGISYEQYF
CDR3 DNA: TGTGCCTGGAGAGGGATCTCCTACGAGCAGTACTTC

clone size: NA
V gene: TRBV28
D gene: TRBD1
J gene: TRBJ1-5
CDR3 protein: CASSLSGGGVSNQPQHF
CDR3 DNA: TGTGCCAGCAGTTTATCAGGAGGGGGCGTAAGCAATCAGCCCCAGCATTTT

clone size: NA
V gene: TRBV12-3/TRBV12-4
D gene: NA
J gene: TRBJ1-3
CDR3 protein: CASRPGTNSGNTIYF
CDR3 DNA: TGTGCCAGCAGACCCGGGACAAATTCTGGAAACACCATATATTTT

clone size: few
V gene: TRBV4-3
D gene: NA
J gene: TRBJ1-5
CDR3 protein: CASSQDIGGMGYTNQPQHF
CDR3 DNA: TGCGCCAGCAGCCAAGATATAGGGGGGATGGGATATACCAATCAGCCCCAGCATTTT

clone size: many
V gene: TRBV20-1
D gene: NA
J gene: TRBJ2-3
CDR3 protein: CSAPRGGRNTDTQYF
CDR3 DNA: TGCAGTGCCCCGCGCGGGGGCCGCAACACAGATACGCAGTATTTT

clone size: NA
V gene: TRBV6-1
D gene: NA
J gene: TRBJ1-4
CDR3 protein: CASTPGTTNEKLFF
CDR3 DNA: TGTGCCAGCACCCCAGGGACAACTAATGAAAAACTGTTTTTT

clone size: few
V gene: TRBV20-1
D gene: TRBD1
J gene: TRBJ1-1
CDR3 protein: CSARAPGGTEASF
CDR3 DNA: TGCAGTGCTAGAGCGCCAGGGGGCACTGAAGCTTCCTTT

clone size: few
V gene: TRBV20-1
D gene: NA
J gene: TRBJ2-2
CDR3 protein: CSASRVSPNTGELFF
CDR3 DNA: TGCAGTGCTAGTCGGGTCAGCCCAAACACCGGGGAGCTGTTTTTT